This TCR beta chain comes out of a study of blood T cell repertoires in COVID-19. About the research overall: Specimens from acute and convalescent COVID-19 originated in the United States, Italy and Spain.

Losses at the gene ends were 3 bases for V and 0 bases for J; bases not matched to a gene: 3. The CDR3 consists of 15 residues. The germline V gene has CDR1 LNHDA and CDR2 SQIVND (reference sequence). How the authors handled the data: Counts of nucleated cells, estimated from reference gene primer amplification, were obtained. Method: immunoSEQ multiplex PCR; TCRdb's copy keeps in-frame clones and lacks some. V and J calls and clone size are as listed in that table; D and trimming were resolved from the DNA. The sample gives about 20,000 clones, about 88% of which show up once; about a quarter is in the top ten.

The sequencing input was peripheral blood. The TCR was taken from a human donor with active COVID-19. The donor label of this sample is uncertain. The chain links TRBV19 to TRBJ2-3; TRBD1 agrees at 7 bases. This chain's CDR3 is CASSITGVSTDTQYF. In nucleotides, the CDR3 is TGTGCCAGTAGTATCACAGGGGTGAGCACAGATACGCAGTATTTT.